This T cell receptor (beta chain) was captured in a study of ipilimumab plus nivolumab after autologous stem cell transplantation. About the research overall: Median doses per patient: a few ipilimumab, 8 or 9 nivolumab.

Trimming stripped 5 bases from V and 7 bases from J, with 14 bases between. This CDR3 has 13 residues. The germline gives CDR1 MDHEN, CDR2 SYDVKM. Sequencing was performed with immunoSEQ multiplex PCR; in TCRdb, only in-frame clones are kept and a portion is missing. The data show 40,000 to 45,000 clones, over 90% seen once. Checkpoint therapy with ipilimumab 1 mg/kg began 14 to 28 days after transplant. The J gene is TRBJ1-2, the V gene TRBV28; possibly TRBD1 for D (6 bases). The clonotype was recovered from a male donor with multiple myeloma. Specimen: PBMCs, collected in a trial of ipilimumab plus nivolumab as post-transplant consolidation. As DNA, the CDR3 is TGTGCCAGCAGTAGAAACAGGGAGAGTGGCTACACCTTC. Translation gives CASSRNRESGYTF.